This TCR beta chain was sequenced for a study of blood T cells in healthy people across ages. This clonotype was detected only a few times. The CDR3 length is 13 residues. CDR1 is KGHDR and CDR2 is SFDVKD in the germline V gene. Between the trimmed V and J ends, which lost 10 bases and 4 bases, there was a span of 13 bases. Primed by a sample-barcoded 5' primer and a J-beta primer mix, a second PCR proceeded for 7 to 11 cycles. Each CDR3 protein gets one entry after TCRdb re-called the 5' RACE reads with MiXCR. This sample carries over 700,000 distinct CDR3 sequences, approximately 53% of them seen once, and the ten largest clones take roughly two fifths. Donors were healthy Caucasian individuals from Russia aged roughly 6 to 90.

This clonotype was sampled from a man of 80 years or more in good health. The sequenced sample was blood. This chain uses TRBV24-1 with TRBJ2-1; D not certain. CDR3 nucleotide sequence: TGTGCCACTCAGTCGCCAGGTTACAATGAGCAGTTCTTC. As protein: CATQSPGYNEQFF.